Following are 20 T cell receptor beta chains from one sample sequenced in a study of blood T cells in healthy people across ages. Combining a sample-barcoded 5' primer with a J-beta primer mix, a second PCR ran for about 7 to 11 cycles. MiXCR, applied by TCRdb to the 5' RACE reads, yields one record per CDR3 protein. The data show some 1.5 million distinct CDR3 sequences, approximately 39% seen once. The sequenced material came from blood. All receptors come from a woman between 18 and 30 years old in good health.

The chain combines TRBV2 with TRBJ1-2; no clear D gene. Germline CDR1 SNHLY, CDR2 FYNNEI. Trimming cost V 7 bases and J 5 bases, with 14 bases left between them. CDR3 size: 13 residues. The CDR3: CASIHDRGYGYTF. CDR3 sequence (DNA): TGTGCCAGCATACACGACCGTGGGTATGGCTACACCTTC.

This clonotype was picked up one time. A much larger clone lies one base from this, so it may be a read error. The J gene is TRBJ1-2, the V gene TRBV10-3, with D hard to call. Trimming pared 1 base from V and 6 bases from J, leaving 12 bases between. This CDR3 spans 14 amino acids. The germline gives CDR1 ENHRY, CDR2 SYGVKD. The DNA of the CDR3 is TGTGCCATCAGTGAGTGGACGGGCGACCATGGCTACACCTTC. Translating gives CAISEWTGDHGYTF.

The V gene is TRBV2, the J gene TRBJ2-1; 7 nucleotides match TRBD2. This CDR3 is built from 13 residues. CDR1 is SNHLY and CDR2 is FYNNEI in the germline V gene. The junction had 9 bases not matched to a gene; V was cut back by 6 bases and J by 10 bases. DNA for the CDR3: TGTGCCAGCAGACCGGGACTAAACTACGAGCAGTTCTTC. This gives the protein CASRPGLNYEQFF.

This clonotype showed up just a few times. The chain combines TRBV29-1 with TRBJ1-2, with TRBD1 as a possible D gene (5 bases). Germline V CDR1 and CDR2: SQVTM, ANQGSEA. V shed 4 bases and J shed 4 bases, with 13 bases lying between them. This CDR3 comprises 13 residues. As DNA, the CDR3 is TGCAGCGTTGTGGCAGGGTTGGGCTATGGCTACACCTTC. Translated, it gives CSVVAGLGYGYTF. Complete variable domain (other parts from reference TRBV29-1 and TRBJ1-2): SAVISQKPSRDICQRGTSLTIQCQVDSQVTMMFWYRQQPGQSLTLIATANQGSEATYESGFVIDKFPISRPNLTFSTLTVSNMSPEDSSIYLCSVVAGLGYGYTFGSGTRLTVV.

The table lists this clonotype with a few counts. The chain couples TRBV12-3 or TRBV12-4 to TRBJ1-2; D gene unclear. The CDR3 runs to 14 residues. V was trimmed by 5 bases and J by 4 bases, leaving 14 bases between them. CDR3 protein: CASSATRNTYGYTF. The CDR3 DNA is TGTGCCAGCAGTGCGACAAGAAATACCTATGGCTACACCTTC.

J is TRBJ2-7 and V is TRBV4-1, with D perhaps being TRBD1 or TRBD2 (5 bases each). Trimming removed 4 bases from V and 9 bases from J, with 16 bases in between. This CDR3 is 13 amino acids long. Per germline, CDR1 MGHRA and CDR2 YSYEKL. CDR3 DNA: TGCGCCAGCAGCCCACCCAGGGACCCCGCGCAGTACTTC. Translation: CASSPPRDPAQYF.

This chain connects TRBV11-2 to TRBJ2-5; D unresolved. Germline V gene lookup returns CDR1 SGHAT and CDR2 FQNNGV. V was shortened by 3 bases and J by 4 bases, with 12 bases between the two germline ends. The CDR3 runs to 14 residues. The CDR3 sequence is CASSLGQLGETQYF. The CDR3 region has the DNA TGTGCCAGCAGCTTGGGTCAGCTAGGAGAGACCCAGTACTTC. Using reference TRBV11-2 and TRBJ2-5 for the parts outside the CDR3, the full variable domain is EAGVAQSPRYKIIEKRQSVAFWCNPISGHATLYWYQQILGQGPKLLIQFQNNGVVDDSQLPKDRFSAERLKGVDSTLKIQPAKLEDSAVYLCASSLGQLGETQYFGPGTRLLVL.

CDR3 in amino acids: CSVEGWRGTYEQYF. CDR3 coding DNA: TGCAGCGTTGAGGGCTGGCGGGGCACCTACGAGCAGTACTTC. The V gene is TRBV29-1, the J gene TRBJ2-7; a possible D gene is TRBD2 (6 bases). This CDR3 spans 14 amino acids. Germline V CDR1 and CDR2: SQVTM, ANQGSEA. V lost 3 bases to trimming and J lost 2 bases, with 14 bases between them.

The gene calls are TRBV14 and TRBJ1-1; maybe TRBD1 (6 bases). Germline V CDR1 and CDR2: SGHDN, FVKESK. The CDR3 sequence is 15 residues long. The V end lost 4 bases, the J end lost 0 bases, and 12 bases lay between the germline ends. The CDR3 DNA reads TGTGCCAGCAGCCGATTGACAGGTTTGAACACTGAAGCTTTCTTT. Protein product: CASSRLTGLNTEAFF.

The chain is built from TRBV28 and TRBJ2-7, with no clear D. Germline V gene lookup returns CDR1 MDHEN and CDR2 SYDVKM. The CDR3 sequence is 14 residues long. Trimming took off 7 bases at V and 3 bases at J, with 16 bases between the two ends. CDR3 in amino acids: CASKTPRPLYEQYF. The CDR3 coding sequence is TGTGCCAGCAAAACCCCTAGACCCCTCTACGAGCAGTACTTC. The whole variable domain, remainder taken from reference TRBV28 and TRBJ2-7, is DVKVTQSSRYLVKRTGEKVFLECVQDMDHENMFWYRQDPGLGLRLIYFSYDVKMKEKGDIPEGYSVSREKKERFSLILESASTNQTSMYLCASKTPRPLYEQYFGPGTRLTVT.

This sequence joins TRBV7-9 and TRBJ2-1; tentative D call: TRBD2 (6 bases). With 5 bases removed from V and 0 bases from J, the gap between germline ends came to 17 bases. The V gene's germline CDR1 is SEHNR and CDR2 FQNEAQ (reference sequence). The CDR3 covers 17 residues. CDR3 protein: CASSPRTIFSSYNEQFF. DNA of the CDR3: TGTGCCAGCAGCCCGAGGACTATTTTCAGCTCCTACAATGAGCAGTTCTTC.

The chain has TRBV11-2 and TRBJ2-1; 11 bases align to TRBD2. CDR1 is SGHAT, CDR2 FQNNGV, per germline. This CDR3 spans 17 amino acids. The ends lost 5 bases at V and 8 bases at J; junction bases unmatched: 14. The CDR3 bases are TGTGCCAGCAGCCCGCTTGGGGGACTAGCGGCCGGGGATGAGCAGTTCTTC. It codes for CASSPLGGLAAGDEQFF.

The V and J genes are TRBV20-1 and TRBJ2-5; D assignment may be TRBD1 or TRBD2 (6 bases each). The J call may be faulty, since TRBJ2-1 better matches the DNA end. The CDR3 totals 14 residues. Germline loops: CDR1 DFQATT, CDR2 SNEGSKA (reference sequence). CDR3: CSARDTALQETQFF. Written as DNA, the CDR3 is TGCAGTGCGCGGGACACTGCCCTTCAAGAGACCCAGTTCTTC.

The CDR3 sequence is CASTHGAGTQYF. The DNA for the CDR3 is TGTGCCAGCACGCATGGGGCCGGTACGCAGTATTTT. V and J are TRBV6-5 and TRBJ2-3; possible D gene TRBD1, 5 bases. Looked up from germline, CDR1 is MNHEY and CDR2 is SVGAGI. The CDR3 runs to 12 residues. V was cut by 7 bases and J by 8 bases, with 13 bases left in between.

In this sample, this clonotype turned up once. J is TRBJ2-7 and V is TRBV7-8; 7 positions match TRBD1. Germline values: CDR1 SGHVS, CDR2 FQNEAQ. The CDR3 length is 14 residues. The V gene end was trimmed by 4 bases and the J gene end by 7 bases; junction bases not matched to a gene: 10. The CDR3 sequence: CASSSPTGSREQYF. The DNA of the CDR3 is TGTGCCAGCAGCTCCCCGACAGGGTCTAGGGAGCAGTACTTC.

The chain uses TRBV2 and TRBJ1-5, with a weak D call TRBD1 (5 bases). The CDR3 totals 14 residues. Trimming removed 3 bases at V and 2 bases at J, with 8 bases between. Germline V gene lookup returns CDR1 SNHLY and CDR2 FYNNEI. The CDR3 nucleotides are TGTGCCAGCAGTGACGACAGTCGCAATCAGCCCCAGCATTTT. This translates into CASSDDSRNQPQHF.

This clonotype was counted between two and nine times. The chain combines TRBV20-1 with TRBJ2-7; 15 bases match TRBD2. The CDR3 runs to 16 residues. Germline-derived CDR1 and CDR2 are DFQATT and SNEGSKA (reference sequence). V dropped 5 bases and J dropped 0; count of bases not matched to a gene: 5. This chain's CDR3 is CSASGLAGGFSYEQYF. CDR3 DNA sequence: TGCAGTGCTTCGGGACTAGCGGGGGGTTTCTCCTACGAGCAGTACTTC.

On this clonotype: The junction does not match germline at one end; this may be a read error. DNA for the CDR3: TGTACCAGCAGGACCTCACTAGCGGGAGGTTGGAATGAGCAGTTCTTC. Translation gives CTSRTSLAGGWNEQFF. The rearrangement joins TRBV12-3 or TRBV12-4 to TRBJ2-1, with 12 bases lining up with TRBD2. The CDR3 spans 16 residues.

This clonotype was recorded a few times. The chain recombines TRBV28 with TRBJ1-1; tentative D call: TRBD1 (6 bases). This CDR3 has 15 residues. Germline V gene data show CDR1 as MDHEN and CDR2 as SYDVKM. V was trimmed by 5 bases and J by 1 base, leaving 14 bases between them. CDR3: CASSINRVRNTEAFF. DNA for the CDR3: TGTGCCAGCAGTATCAACAGGGTAAGGAACACTGAAGCTTTCTTT.

This clonotype was observed a handful of times. This sequence joins TRBV6-2 or TRBV6-3 and TRBJ2-4, with D possibly being TRBD1 (5 bases). The CDR3 is made up of 18 amino acids. From germline, CDR1 is MNHEY and CDR2 SVGEGT. Trimming stripped 0 bases from V and 0 bases from J, with 15 bases between. CDR3 DNA: TGTGCCAGCAGTTACTCCTCGTGGGGCGTCCTAGCCAAAAACATTCAGTACTTC. As protein: CASSYSSWGVLAKNIQYF.